The 3 T cell receptor beta chains presented below share a single source sample, sequenced in a study of blood T cell repertoires in COVID-19. Profiling relied on immunoSEQ multiplex PCR, and the TCRdb table lists in-frame clones only, not all of them. The repertoire includes approximately 76,000 clones, approximately 89% of them detected once, and around 1.9% sits in the top ten. Sequenced sample: peripheral blood. The receptors shown here come from an older woman with acute or convalescent COVID-19.

This rearrangement joins TRBV28 to TRBJ1-2; 8 nucleotides line up with TRBD1. CDR1 MDHEN and CDR2 SYDVKM come from the germline V gene. The CDR3 consists of 12 residues. Trimming at V came to 10 bases and at J to 5 bases, leaving 6 bases not matched to a gene. The CDR3 DNA follows: TGTGCCACCGAGGACAGGGCGTATGGCTACACCTTC. It codes for CATEDRAYGYTF.

There are a few counts of this clone. CDR3 region: CASSLGPFGGSSYEQYF. For the CDR3, the DNA is TGCGCCAGCAGCTTGGGACCCTTTGGCGGTAGCTCCTACGAGCAGTACTTC. The chain links TRBV5-1 to TRBJ2-7; no definite D call. Per the germline V gene, CDR1 is SGHRS and CDR2 is YFSETQ. There are 17 residues in the CDR3. Trimming cost V 0 bases and J 0 bases, with 16 bases left between them.

The chain uses TRBV15 and TRBJ1-4; D remains unclear. The CDR3 spans 14 residues. Germline V gene sequence: CDR1 LNHNV, CDR2 YYDKDF (reference sequence). V was trimmed by 0 bases and J by 5 bases, leaving 7 bases between them. The CDR3 region is CATSRDLENEKLFF. CDR3 DNA: TGTGCCACCAGCAGAGATCTTGAGAATGAAAAACTGTTTTTT.